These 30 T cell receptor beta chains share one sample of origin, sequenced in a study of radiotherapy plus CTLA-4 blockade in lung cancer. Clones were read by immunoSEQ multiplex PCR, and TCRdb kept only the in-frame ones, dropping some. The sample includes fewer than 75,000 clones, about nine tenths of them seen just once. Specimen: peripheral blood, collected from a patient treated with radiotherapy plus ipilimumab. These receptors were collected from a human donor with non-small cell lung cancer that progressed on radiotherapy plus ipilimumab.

The CDR3 is CASSYLTSSGANVLTF. DNA for the CDR3: TGTGCCAGCAGTTACCTGACCAGCTCTGGGGCCAACGTCCTGACTTTC. The rearrangement joins TRBV6-6 to TRBJ2-6; D is ambiguous. V was cut by 2 bases and J by 0 bases, with 8 bases left in between. CDR3 length equals 16 residues. Per germline, CDR1 MNHNY and CDR2 SVGAGI (reference sequence).

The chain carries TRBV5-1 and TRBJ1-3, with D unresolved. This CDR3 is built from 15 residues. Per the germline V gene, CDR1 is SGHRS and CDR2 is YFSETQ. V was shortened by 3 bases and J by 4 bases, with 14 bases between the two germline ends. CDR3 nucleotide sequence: TGCGCCAGCAGCTGGAACGGTGGGGAAGGAAACACCATATATTTT. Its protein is CASSWNGGEGNTIYF.

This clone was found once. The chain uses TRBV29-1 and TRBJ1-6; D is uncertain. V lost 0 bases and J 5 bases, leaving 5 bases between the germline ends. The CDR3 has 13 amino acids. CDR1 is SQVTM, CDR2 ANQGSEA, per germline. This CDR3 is CSVEETNNSPLHF. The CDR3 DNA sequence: TGCAGCGTTGAAGAGACAAATAATTCACCCCTCCACTTT.

The CDR3 DNA reads TGTGCCAGTATCAGCGGGTGGGGACCAACTAATGAGCAGTTCTTC. Amino acid sequence: CASISGWGPTNEQFF. The chain links TRBV19 to TRBJ2-1; D is possibly TRBD2 (6 bases). Germline V gene sequence: CDR1 LNHDA, CDR2 SQIVND (reference sequence). V was trimmed by 7 bases and J by 7 bases, leaving 20 bases between them. There are 15 residues in the CDR3.

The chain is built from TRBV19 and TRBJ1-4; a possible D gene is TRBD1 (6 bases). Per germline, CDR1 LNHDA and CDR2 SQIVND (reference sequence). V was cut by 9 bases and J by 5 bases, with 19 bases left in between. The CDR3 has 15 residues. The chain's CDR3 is CASKRVLGGNEKLFF. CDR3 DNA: TGTGCCAGCAAAAGGGTATTGGGGGGCAATGAAAAACTGTTTTTT.

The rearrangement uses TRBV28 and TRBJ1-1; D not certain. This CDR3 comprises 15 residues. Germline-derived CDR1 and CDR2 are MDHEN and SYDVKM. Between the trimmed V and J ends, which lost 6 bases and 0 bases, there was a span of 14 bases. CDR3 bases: TGTGCCAGCAGCAGACACCGCTCTATGAACACTGAAGCTTTCTTT. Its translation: CASSRHRSMNTEAFF.

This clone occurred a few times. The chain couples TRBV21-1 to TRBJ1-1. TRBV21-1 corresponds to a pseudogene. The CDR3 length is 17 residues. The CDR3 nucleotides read TGTGCCAGCAGCAAAGCGTCAAATAGGGATCCGGGCACTGAAGCTTTCTTT. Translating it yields CASSKASNRDPGTEAFF.

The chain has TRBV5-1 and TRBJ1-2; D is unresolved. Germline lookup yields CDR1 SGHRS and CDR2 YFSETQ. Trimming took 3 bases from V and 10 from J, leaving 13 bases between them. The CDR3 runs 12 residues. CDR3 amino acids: CASSYSSVDYTF. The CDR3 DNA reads TGCGCCAGCAGCTATTCGAGCGTGGACTACACCTTC.

The CDR3 region is CASQIQGAVGETQYF. The CDR3 DNA is TGTGCCAGCCAAATACAGGGGGCGGTGGGAGAGACCCAGTACTTC. The gene calls are TRBV6-5 and TRBJ2-5; 9 bases align to TRBD1. The ends lost 8 bases at V and 4 bases at J; junction bases unmatched: 11. This CDR3 has 15 residues. CDR1 MNHEY and CDR2 SVGAGI come from the germline V gene.

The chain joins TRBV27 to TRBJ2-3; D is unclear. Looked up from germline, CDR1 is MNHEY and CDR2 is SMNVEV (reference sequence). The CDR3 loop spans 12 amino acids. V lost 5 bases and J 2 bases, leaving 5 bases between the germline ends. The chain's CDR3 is CASSPSTDTQYF. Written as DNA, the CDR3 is TGTGCCAGCAGTCCCTCCACAGATACGCAGTATTTT.

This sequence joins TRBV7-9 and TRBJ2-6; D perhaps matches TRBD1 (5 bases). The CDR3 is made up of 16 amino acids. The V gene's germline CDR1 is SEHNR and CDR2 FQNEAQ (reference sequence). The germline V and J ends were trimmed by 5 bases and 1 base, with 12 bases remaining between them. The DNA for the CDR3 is TGTGCCAGCAGCCGCGCCAGGGTTTCTGGGGCCAACGTCCTGACTTTC. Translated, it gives CASSRARVSGANVLTF.

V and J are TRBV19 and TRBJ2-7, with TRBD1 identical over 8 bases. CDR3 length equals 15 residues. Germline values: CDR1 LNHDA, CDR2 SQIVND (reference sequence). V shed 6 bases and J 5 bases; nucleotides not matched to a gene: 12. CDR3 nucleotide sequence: TGTGCCAGTAGGTACCGGACAGGGAAAGAACACGAGCAGTACTTC. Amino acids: CASRYRTGKEHEQYF.

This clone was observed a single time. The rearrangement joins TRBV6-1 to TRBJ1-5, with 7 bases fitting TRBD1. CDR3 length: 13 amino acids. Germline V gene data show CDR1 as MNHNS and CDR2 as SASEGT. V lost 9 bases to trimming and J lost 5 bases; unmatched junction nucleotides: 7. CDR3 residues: CASETGRDQPQHF. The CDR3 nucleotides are TGTGCCAGTGAGACAGGGAGGGATCAGCCCCAGCATTTT.

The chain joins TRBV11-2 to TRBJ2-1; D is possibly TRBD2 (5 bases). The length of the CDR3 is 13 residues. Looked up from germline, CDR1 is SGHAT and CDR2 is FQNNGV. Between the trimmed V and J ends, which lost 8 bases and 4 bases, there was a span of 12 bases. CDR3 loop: CASRTGTYNEQFF. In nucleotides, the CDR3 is TGTGCCAGCCGAACGGGAACATACAATGAGCAGTTCTTC.

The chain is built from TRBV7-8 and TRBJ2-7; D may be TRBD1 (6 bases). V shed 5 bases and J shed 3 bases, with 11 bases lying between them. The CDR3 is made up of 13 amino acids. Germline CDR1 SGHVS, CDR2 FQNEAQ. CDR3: CASSVGQIYEQYF. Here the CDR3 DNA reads TGTGCCAGCAGCGTAGGACAGATCTACGAGCAGTACTTC.

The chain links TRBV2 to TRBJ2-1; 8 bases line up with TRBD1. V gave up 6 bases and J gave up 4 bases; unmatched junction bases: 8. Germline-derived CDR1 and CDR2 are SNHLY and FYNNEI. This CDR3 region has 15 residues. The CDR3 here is CASRSPGGGYNEQFF. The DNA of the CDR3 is TGTGCCAGCAGATCCCCAGGGGGCGGATACAATGAGCAGTTCTTC. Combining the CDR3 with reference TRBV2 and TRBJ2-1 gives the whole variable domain EPEVTQTPSHQVTQMGQEVILRCVPISNHLYFYWYRQILGQKVEFLVSFYNNEISEKSEIFDDQFSVERPDGSNFTLKIRSTKLEDSAMYFCASRSPGGGYNEQFFGPGTRLTVL.

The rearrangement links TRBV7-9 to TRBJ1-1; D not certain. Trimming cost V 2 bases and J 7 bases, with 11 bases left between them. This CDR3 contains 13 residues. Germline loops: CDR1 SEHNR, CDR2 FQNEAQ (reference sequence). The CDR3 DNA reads TGTGCCAGCAGCTTAAATTCAGGTGTTGAAGCTTTCTTT. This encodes CASSLNSGVEAFF.

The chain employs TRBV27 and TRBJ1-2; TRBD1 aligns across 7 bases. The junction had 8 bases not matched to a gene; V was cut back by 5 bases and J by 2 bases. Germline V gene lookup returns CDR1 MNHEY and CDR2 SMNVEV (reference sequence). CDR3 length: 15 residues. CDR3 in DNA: TGTGCCAGCAGTCGTCGACAGGGATTAAACTATGGCTACACCTTC. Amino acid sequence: CASSRRQGLNYGYTF.

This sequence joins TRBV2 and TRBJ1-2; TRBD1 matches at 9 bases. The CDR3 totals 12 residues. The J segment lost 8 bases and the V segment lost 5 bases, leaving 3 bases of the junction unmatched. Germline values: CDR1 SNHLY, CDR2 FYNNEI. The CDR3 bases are TGTGCCAGCAGTCGGGACAGGGTGGGCTACACCTTC. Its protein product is CASSRDRVGYTF. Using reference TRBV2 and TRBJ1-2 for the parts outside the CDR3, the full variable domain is EPEVTQTPSHQVTQMGQEVILRCVPISNHLYFYWYRQILGQKVEFLVSFYNNEISEKSEIFDDQFSVERPDGSNFTLKIRSTKLEDSAMYFCASSRDRVGYTFGSGTRLTVV.

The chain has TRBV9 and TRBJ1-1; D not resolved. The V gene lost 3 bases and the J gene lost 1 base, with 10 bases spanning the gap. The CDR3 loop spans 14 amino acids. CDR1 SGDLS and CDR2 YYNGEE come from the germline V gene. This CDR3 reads CASSAIETNTEAFF. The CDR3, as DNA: TGTGCCAGCAGCGCCATTGAGACGAACACTGAAGCTTTCTTT.

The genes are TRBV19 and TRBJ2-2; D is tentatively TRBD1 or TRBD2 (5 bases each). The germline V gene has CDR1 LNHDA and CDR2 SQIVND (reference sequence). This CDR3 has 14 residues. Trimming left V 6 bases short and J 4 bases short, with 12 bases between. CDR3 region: CASSLSGGTGELFF. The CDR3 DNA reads TGTGCCAGTAGCTTGTCTGGGGGCACCGGGGAGCTGTTTTTT.

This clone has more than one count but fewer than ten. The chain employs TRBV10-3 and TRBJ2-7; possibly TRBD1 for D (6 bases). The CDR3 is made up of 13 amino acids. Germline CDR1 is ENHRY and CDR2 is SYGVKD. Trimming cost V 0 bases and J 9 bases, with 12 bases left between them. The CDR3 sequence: CAISESGASGQYV. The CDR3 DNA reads TGTGCCATCAGTGAGTCGGGGGCGTCGGGGCAGTACGTC.

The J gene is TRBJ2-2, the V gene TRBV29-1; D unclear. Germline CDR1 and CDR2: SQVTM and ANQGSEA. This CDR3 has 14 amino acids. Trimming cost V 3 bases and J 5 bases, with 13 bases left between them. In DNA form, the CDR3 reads TGCAGCGTTGACCTGGGTGCTGGGACCGGGGAGCTGTTTTTT. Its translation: CSVDLGAGTGELFF.

The CDR3 sequence: CASSSERDRVDTQYF. For the CDR3, the DNA is TGTGCCAGCAGTTCCGAACGGGACAGGGTGGATACGCAGTATTTT. The V gene is TRBV27, the J gene TRBJ2-3, with TRBD1 matching 9 bases. Germline trimming cut 4 bases from V and 6 bases from J; bases unmatched to any gene: 8. The CDR3 runs to 15 residues. Per germline, CDR1 MNHEY and CDR2 SMNVEV (reference sequence).

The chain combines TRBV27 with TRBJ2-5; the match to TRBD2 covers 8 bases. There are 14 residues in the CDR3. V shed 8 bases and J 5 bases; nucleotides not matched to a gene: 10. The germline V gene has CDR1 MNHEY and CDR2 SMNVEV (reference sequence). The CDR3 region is CASGFGGEWETQYF. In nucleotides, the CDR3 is TGTGCCAGCGGATTCGGGGGGGAGTGGGAGACCCAGTACTTC.

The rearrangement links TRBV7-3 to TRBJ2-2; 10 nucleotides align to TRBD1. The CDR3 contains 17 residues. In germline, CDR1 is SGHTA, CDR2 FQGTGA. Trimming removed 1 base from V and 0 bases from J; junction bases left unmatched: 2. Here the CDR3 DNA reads TGTGCCAGCAGCTTAAAAGGACAGGGGGCGAACACCGGGGAGCTGTTTTTT. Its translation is CASSLKGQGANTGELFF.

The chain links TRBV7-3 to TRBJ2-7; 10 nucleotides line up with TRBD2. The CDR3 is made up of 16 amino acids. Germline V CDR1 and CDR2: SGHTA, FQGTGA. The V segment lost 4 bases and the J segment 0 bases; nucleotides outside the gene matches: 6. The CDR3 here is CASSCKREGSSYEQYV. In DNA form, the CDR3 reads TGTGCCAGCAGCTGTAAGCGGGAGGGCAGCTCCTACGAGCAGTACGTC.

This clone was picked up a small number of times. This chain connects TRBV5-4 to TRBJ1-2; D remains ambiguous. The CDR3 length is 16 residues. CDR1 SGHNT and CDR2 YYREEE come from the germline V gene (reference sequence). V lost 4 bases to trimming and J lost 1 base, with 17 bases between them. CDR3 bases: TGTGCCAGCAGCCCTTGGTGGGCCACGGATAACTATGGCTACACCTTC. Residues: CASSPWWATDNYGYTF.

CDR3 region: CASRFPPALDRIDQPQHF. The CDR3 coding sequence is TGTGCAAGTCGCTTCCCACCGGCCCTGGACAGGATAGATCAGCCCCAGCATTTT. The chain combines TRBV12-2 with TRBJ1-5; the table's D call, TRBD1, has no DNA check behind it. TRBV12-2 is shown as a pseudogene. The CDR3 covers 18 residues.

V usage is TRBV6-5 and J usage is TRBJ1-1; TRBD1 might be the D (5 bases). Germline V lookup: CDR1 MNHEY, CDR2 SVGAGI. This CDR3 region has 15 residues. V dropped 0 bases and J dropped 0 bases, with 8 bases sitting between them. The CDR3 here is CASSYSGGLNTEAFF. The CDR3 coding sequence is TGTGCCAGCAGTTACTCGGGGGGTTTGAACACTGAAGCTTTCTTT.